These T cell receptor beta chains were read from a single sample in a study of blood T cell repertoires in COVID-19. The data were produced by immunoSEQ multiplex PCR, yet TCRdb's version contains in-frame clones alone and is incomplete. The sample lists around 100,000 clones; less than 90% were seen once. The sequencing sample was made of peripheral blood. The receptors stem from a man aged 30 to 45 in a cohort sampled during active COVID-19. CDR3s include the opening cysteine and the closing phenylalanine or tryptophan. Each record gives: V gene, J gene, D gene, clone size, CDR3 protein, CDR3 DNA. The D gene is left open where the match is weak. Clone size, where shown, is once, few, many, or a class for clones that have expanded.

TRBV2	TRBJ2-5	.	.	CASTKQGLGEETQYF	TGTGCCAGCACCAAACAGGGCCTCGGAGAAGAGACCCAGTACTTC
TRBV6-5	TRBJ2-1	TRBD1	.	CASSDRESYDNEQFF	TGTGCCAGCAGCGACAGGGAGTCCTACGACAATGAGCAGTTCTTC
TRBV3-1/TRBV3-2	TRBJ2-2	TRBD2	.	CASRASGKGGELFF	TGTGCCAGCAGGGCTAGCGGGAAGGGTGGGGAGCTGTTTTTT
TRBV7-2	TRBJ2-5	.	.	CASSLARDTRAQYF	TGTGCCAGCAGCTTAGCCCGGGACACCAGGGCCCAGTACTTC
TRBV27	TRBJ1-4	.	.	CASSAEGGEKLFF	TGTGCCAGCAGTGCTGAGGGGGGGGAAAAACTGTTTTTT
TRBV29-1	TRBJ1-4	.	.	CSVRRQELNEKLFF	TGCAGCGTTAGAAGACAGGAGCTTAATGAAAAACTGTTTTTT
TRBV18	TRBJ2-3	.	.	CASSPVDSFTDTQYF	TGTGCCAGCTCACCTGTGGACTCCTTCACAGATACGCAGTATTTT
TRBV5-4	TRBJ1-1	.	.	CASSLGGGAYTEAFF	TGTGCCAGCAGCTTGGGGGGGGGCGCTTACACTGAAGCTTTCTTT
TRBV7-2	TRBJ1-2	TRBD1	few	CASSPGQGAPGYTF	TGTGCCAGCAGCCCTGGACAGGGGGCGCCTGGCTACACCTTC
TRBV7-9	TRBJ2-5	.	.	CASLENTGRETQYF	TGTGCCAGCCTTGAGAATACAGGGCGAGAGACCCAGTACTTC
TRBV18	TRBJ2-5	.	.	CASSPGGTGETQYF	TGTGCCAGCTCACCAGGGGGGACGGGAGAGACCCAGTACTTC
TRBV29-1	TRBJ1-2	.	.	CSVEGAGARATF	TGCAGCGTTGAGGGGGCTGGAGCGAGGGCGACCTTC
TRBV5-1	TRBJ2-5	.	.	CASSLEGYQETQYF	TGCGCCAGCAGCTTGGAGGGGTACCAAGAGACCCAGTACTTC
TRBV7-6	TRBJ2-2	.	.	CASNSGALNTGELFF	TGTGCCAGCAACTCAGGGGCATTGAACACCGGGGAGCTGTTTTTT
TRBV15	TRBJ1-6	.	once	CATSYRHNSPLHF	TGTGCCACCAGCTACAGGCATAATTCACCCCTCCACTTT
TRBV24-1	TRBJ2-1	.	.	CATSDRGRFNEQFF	TGTGCCACCAGTGATCGGGGTCGTTTTAATGAGCAGTTCTTC
TRBV5-4	TRBJ1-6	.	.	CASSLEGTSPLHF	TGTGCCAGCAGCTTGGAGGGGACATCACCCCTCCACTTT
TRBV20-1	TRBJ1-3	.	.	CSASWSSGNTIYF	TGCAGTGCTAGTTGGAGCTCTGGAAACACCATATATTTT
TRBV5-4	TRBJ1-3	TRBD1	.	CASSGQGNSGNTIYF	TGTGCCAGCAGCGGACAGGGCAACTCTGGAAACACCATATATTTT
TRBV30	TRBJ2-3	TRBD2	once	CALSSGGAPDTQYF	TGTGCCTTATCTAGCGGGGGGGCACCAGATACGCAGTATTTT
TRBV4-1	TRBJ1-5	.	.	CASSRGPNQPQHF	TGCGCCAGCAGCAGGGGTCCCAATCAGCCCCAGCATTTT
TRBV5-6	TRBJ2-5	TRBD2	.	CASSPSGALQETQYF	TGTGCCAGCAGTCCTAGCGGGGCCCTGCAAGAGACCCAGTACTTC
TRBV5-8	TRBJ2-2	.	.	CASSLQHLTGELFF	TGTGCCAGCAGCTTGCAACACCTCACCGGGGAGCTGTTTTTT
TRBV9	TRBJ2-1	.	once	CASSAQGGEQFF	TGTGCCAGCAGCGCACAGGGTGGTGAGCAGTTCTTC
TRBV7-9	TRBJ2-5	TRBD2	few	CASSRPGLGGGETQYF	TGTGCCAGCAGCCGACCGGGACTAGGTGGGGGTGAGACCCAGTACTTC
TRBV28	TRBJ1-2	.	.	CASSLGGYGYTF	TGTGCCAGCAGTTTAGGAGGGTATGGCTACACCTTC
TRBV19	TRBJ1-5	TRBD1	.	CASSILQGASQPQHF	TGTGCCAGTAGTATACTTCAGGGGGCATCTCAGCCCCAGCATTTT
TRBV30	TRBJ1-1	TRBD1	.	CAWEQGRTEAFF	TGTGCCTGGGAACAGGGGAGGACTGAAGCTTTCTTT
TRBV6-1	TRBJ1-1	.	once	CASSDRANTEAFF	TGTGCCAGCAGTGACAGGGCGAACACTGAAGCTTTCTTT
TRBV20-1	TRBJ1-5	.	.	CSASRGGTQPQHF	TGCAGTGCTAGTCGGGGGGGAACTCAGCCCCAGCATTTT
TRBV19	TRBJ2-7	.	once	CASSVPGHVYEQYF	TGTGCCAGTAGTGTACCGGGACACGTTTACGAGCAGTACTTC
TRBV3-1/TRBV3-2	TRBJ2-7	.	.	CASGVARGGYEQYF	TGTGCCAGCGGGGTAGCGAGGGGAGGCTACGAGCAGTACTTC
TRBV6-2/TRBV6-3	TRBJ1-2	TRBD1	.	CASSYPTGDVYGYTF	TGTGCCAGCAGTTACCCGACAGGGGACGTCTATGGCTACACCTTC
TRBV10-1	TRBJ2-7	.	.	CASSSGTSPEQYF	TGCGCCAGCAGTTCCGGGACTTCCCCCGAGCAGTACTTC
TRBV6-6	TRBJ2-3	.	.	CASSTTDTQYF	TGTGCCAGCAGCACAACAGATACGCAGTATTTT
TRBV10-3	TRBJ2-3	.	.	CAISESAGPDTQYF	TGTGCCATCAGTGAGTCGGCGGGTCCAGATACGCAGTATTTT
TRBV7-9	TRBJ2-5	.	.	CASSALEGQETQYF	TGTGCCAGCAGCGCGTTGGAGGGACAAGAGACCCAGTACTTC
TRBV5-1	TRBJ1-1	.	.	CASSLGGYEAFF	TGCGCCAGCAGCTTGGGAGGGTATGAAGCTTTCTTT
TRBV27	TRBJ1-5	.	.	CASSLESGSRGSNQPQHF	TGTGCCAGCAGTTTAGAGTCGGGATCCCGAGGTAGCAATCAGCCCCAGCATTTT
TRBV7-2	TRBJ2-3	.	.	CASSLEATIRGQYF	TGTGCCAGCAGCTTAGAGGCCACGATTAGGGGGCAGTATTTT
TRBV7-2	TRBJ1-1	TRBD1	.	CASSLAQGQGIGTEAFF	TGTGCCAGCAGCTTAGCTCAGGGACAGGGCATAGGCACTGAAGCTTTCTTT
TRBV5-4	TRBJ2-7	TRBD1	.	CASSETGTGYHEQYF	TGTGCCAGCAGCGAAACCGGGACAGGGTATCACGAGCAGTACTTC